A single sample is the source of the 14 T cell receptor beta chains below, sequenced in a study of Graves' ophthalmopathy and Graves' hyperthyroidism. Amplification of TCR beta CDR3 regions used RNA transcripts. First-round RT-PCR employed HTBI primers, with a second-round multiplex PCR after it. TCRdb itself ran the multiplex PCR reads through MiXCR, one entry per CDR3 protein. The repertoire holds about 740,000 distinct CDR3 sequences, with 40% as singletons. The specimen sequenced was peripheral blood. The receptor set was obtained from an adult man with Graves' ophthalmopathy.

This clonotype turned up a few times. CDR3: CASSAERAGTGDEQYF. The CDR3 DNA sequence: TGTGCCAGCAGCGCAGAACGAGCGGGGACAGGGGATGAGCAGTACTTC. The chain combines TRBV5-5 with TRBJ2-7, with 10 bases aligning to TRBD1. Losses at the gene ends were 4 bases for V and 7 bases for J; bases not matched to a gene: 14. The CDR3 length is 16 residues. The germline gives CDR1 SGHKS, CDR2 YYEKEE (reference sequence).

The table lists this clonotype with a few counts. This chain joins TRBV6-1 and TRBJ1-2, with D uncertain. The CDR3 covers 12 residues. Trimming removed 2 bases at V and 4 bases at J, with 5 bases between. Germline V gene sequence: CDR1 MNHNS, CDR2 SASEGT. Written as DNA, the CDR3 is TGTGCCAGCAGTGAACGGTTCTATGGCTACACCTTC. It specifies CASSERFYGYTF.

This clonotype has only a few counts. The chain couples TRBV7-2 to TRBJ1-5; tentative D call: TRBD1 (5 bases). V was clipped by 3 bases and J by 3 bases, with 12 bases between them. The germline gives CDR1 SGHTA, CDR2 FQGNSA. The CDR3 runs 15 residues. The DNA for the CDR3 is TGTGCCAGCAGCTTTGGACGGGGGGACAATCAGCCCCAGCATTTT. Its protein product is CASSFGRGDNQPQHF.

This clonotype has a count of ten or more. This chain links TRBV10-2 with TRBJ1-6, with a tentative D call TRBD1 (5 bases). The CDR3 runs to 14 residues. Germline CDR1 is WSHSY and CDR2 is SAAADI. Trimming took off 6 bases at V and 7 bases at J, with 13 bases between the two ends. Here the CDR3 DNA reads TGCGCCAGCAGCCCCATAGGGGAAAATTCACCCCTCCACTTT. Protein product: CASSPIGENSPLHF.

This clonotype showed up just a few times. The chain links TRBV5-6 to TRBJ1-3; TRBD1 matches at 12 bases. V trimming: 3 bases; J trimming: 3 bases; junction bases outside the gene matches: 4. Germline CDR1 is SGHDT and CDR2 is YYEEEE. The length of the CDR3 is 16 residues. This CDR3 is CASSSGQGAFGNTIYF. In DNA, the CDR3 is TGTGCCAGCAGCTCGGGACAGGGGGCGTTTGGAAACACCATATATTTT.

This clonotype was seen ten or more times. The CDR3 DNA reads as TGTGCCAGCAGCCCGGGACTAGCGGTTCTTCAAGAGACCCAGTACTTC. Its protein is CASSPGLAVLQETQYF. The rearrangement joins TRBV11-2 to TRBJ2-5, with 11 bases aligning to TRBD2. The trim removed 5 bases at V and 2 bases at J, leaving 7 bases unmatched. Germline V gives CDR1 SGHAT, CDR2 FQNNGV. The CDR3 totals 16 residues.

This clonotype was observed a few times. The chain has TRBV12-3 or TRBV12-4 and TRBJ1-3; D gene unclear. V lost 5 bases and J lost 1, with 12 bases in between. This CDR3 has 15 amino acids. The CDR3, as DNA: TGTGCCAGCAGTCCCGACATGGGGTCTGGAAACACCATATATTTT. The encoded protein is CASSPDMGSGNTIYF.

This clonotype came up a few times. The CDR3 here is CAISEISGRTQYF. CDR3 sequence (DNA): TGTGCCATCAGTGAGATTTCTGGGCGGACCCAGTACTTC. This rearrangement joins TRBV10-3 to TRBJ2-5; D not resolved. The V gene's germline CDR1 is ENHRY and CDR2 SYGVKD. CDR3 length: 13 amino acids. The germline V and J ends were trimmed by 2 bases and 7 bases, with 11 bases remaining between them.

About this clonotype: One end of the junction does not line up with germline, which may come from a read error. The chain links TRBV19 to TRBJ1-1, with unresolved D. This CDR3 has 11 amino acids. Per the germline V gene, CDR1 is LNHDA and CDR2 is SQIVND (reference sequence). The CDR3 here is CANSIWTEAFF. CDR3 sequence (DNA): TGTGCCAATAGTATCTGGACTGAAGCTTTCTTT.

The CDR3 loop reads CASRGGMTEAFF. The CDR3 nucleotides read TGTGCCAGCAGAGGGGGTATGACTGAAGCTTTCTTT. The rearrangement uses TRBV2 and TRBJ1-1; D possibly corresponds to TRBD1 (6 bases). In germline, CDR1 is SNHLY, CDR2 FYNNEI. The CDR3 length is 12 residues. Trimming cost V 6 bases and J 5 bases, with 10 bases left between them.

Turning to this clonotype: Just one base apart from a much larger clone, this may be a read error. The chain is built from TRBV7-6 and TRBJ2-5, with a weak D call TRBD1 (5 bases). From germline, CDR1 is SGHVS and CDR2 FNYEAQ. The CDR3 sequence is 15 residues long. CDR3 DNA: TGTGCCAGCAGCGTAGCAGCGACAGAAGCGGAGACCCAGTACTTC. Translating gives CASSVAATEAETQYF.

The genes are TRBV15 and TRBJ2-3, with D unclear. CDR1 LNHNV and CDR2 YYDKDF come from the germline V gene (reference sequence). The CDR3 consists of 13 residues. V gave up 0 bases and J gave up 4 bases, with 5 bases separating them. CDR3 protein: CATSRDPPDTQYF. The CDR3, as DNA: TGTGCCACCAGCAGAGATCCGCCAGATACGCAGTATTTT.

The chain is built from TRBV7-6 and TRBJ2-2; D uncertain. CDR1 and CDR2 from the germline V gene are SGHVS and FNYEAQ. Trimming took 5 bases from V and 5 from J, leaving 9 bases between them. The CDR3 totals 13 residues. The DNA for the CDR3 is TGTGCCAGCAGCCGGCTCCAGACCGGGGAGCTGTTTTTT. This codes for CASSRLQTGELFF.

This clonotype was detected many times. The rearrangement links TRBV7-9 to TRBJ1-2; D is undetermined. The CDR3 spans 11 residues. Trimming took off 3 bases at V and 6 bases at J, with 5 bases between the two ends. In germline, CDR1 is SEHNR, CDR2 FQNEAQ (reference sequence). CDR3 loop: CASSLLDGYTF. Here the CDR3 DNA reads TGTGCCAGCAGCTTGCTCGATGGCTACACCTTC.